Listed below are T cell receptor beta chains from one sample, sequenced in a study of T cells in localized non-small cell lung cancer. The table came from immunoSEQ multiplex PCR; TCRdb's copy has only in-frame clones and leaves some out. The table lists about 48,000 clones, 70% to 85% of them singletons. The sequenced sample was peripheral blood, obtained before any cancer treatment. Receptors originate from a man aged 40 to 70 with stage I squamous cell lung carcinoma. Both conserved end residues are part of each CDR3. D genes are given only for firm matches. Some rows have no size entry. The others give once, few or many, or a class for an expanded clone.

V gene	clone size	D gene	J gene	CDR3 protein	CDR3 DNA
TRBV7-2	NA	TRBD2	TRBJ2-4	CASSTRTSPAKNIQYF	TGTGCCAGCAGCACCCGGACTAGCCCAGCCAAAAACATTCAGTACTTC
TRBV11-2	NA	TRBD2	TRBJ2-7	CASSLVSGGGYEQYF	TGTGCCAGCAGCTTAGTGTCGGGAGGGGGCTACGAGCAGTACTTC
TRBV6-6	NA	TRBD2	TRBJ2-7	CASSPRLAGAREQYF	TGTGCCAGCAGCCCTAGACTAGCGGGGGCTCGCGAGCAGTACTTC
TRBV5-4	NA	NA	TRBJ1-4	CASSVRDGNEKLFF	TGTGCCAGCAGTGTCCGGGACGGGAATGAAAAACTGTTTTTT
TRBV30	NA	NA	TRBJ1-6	CAWSPKGSSYNSPLHF	TGTGCCTGGAGCCCAAAAGGGAGCTCCTATAATTCACCCCTCCACTTT
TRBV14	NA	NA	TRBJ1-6	CASSRGQLNSPLHF	TGTGCCAGCAGCCGTGGACAGTTAAATTCACCCCTCCACTTT
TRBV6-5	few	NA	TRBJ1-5	CASSSLNQPQHF	TGTGCCAGCAGTTCTCTTAATCAGCCCCAGCATTTT
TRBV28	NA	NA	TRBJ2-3	CASKGADTQYF	TGTGCCAGCAAGGGGGCAGATACGCAGTATTTT
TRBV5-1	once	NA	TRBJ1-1	CASSLTAGPNTEAFF	TGCGCCAGCAGCTTGACAGCAGGACCGAACACTGAAGCTTTCTTT
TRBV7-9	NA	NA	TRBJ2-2	CASSSWTLGGELFF	TGTGCCAGCAGCTCCTGGACCCTCGGAGGGGAGCTGTTTTTT
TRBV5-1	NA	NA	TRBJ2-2	CASSWGETGELFF	TGCGCCAGCAGCTGGGGGGAAACCGGGGAGCTGTTTTTT
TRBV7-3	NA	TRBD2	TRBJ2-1	CASSLSGSSYNEQFF	TGTGCCAGCAGCTTAAGCGGGAGTTCCTACAATGAGCAGTTCTTC
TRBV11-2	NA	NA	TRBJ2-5	CASSLERAEVETQYF	TGTGCCAGCAGCTTAGAACGGGCCGAGGTAGAGACCCAGTACTTC
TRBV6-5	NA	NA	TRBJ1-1	CASSVTVNTEAFF	TGTGCCAGCAGTGTGACGGTGAACACTGAAGCTTTCTTT
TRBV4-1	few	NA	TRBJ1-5	CASSYRDGHNQPQHF	TGCGCCAGCAGCTACCGGGACGGACACAATCAGCCCCAGCATTTT
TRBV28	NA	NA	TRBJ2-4	CASSTLGEGAKNIQYF	TGTGCCAGCAGCACCCTAGGAGAAGGAGCCAAAAACATTCAGTACTTC
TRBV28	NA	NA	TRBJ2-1	CASRGEGGLYEQFF	TGTGCCAGCAGGGGCGAGGGGGGTTTATATGAGCAGTTCTTC
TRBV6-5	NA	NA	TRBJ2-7	CASSWGDSYEQYF	TGTGCCAGCAGTTGGGGGGACTCCTACGAGCAGTACTTC
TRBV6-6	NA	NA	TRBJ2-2	CASRVRSGELFF	TGTGCCAGCAGGGTCCGTTCCGGGGAGCTGTTTTTT
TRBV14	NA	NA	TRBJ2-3	CASSQTSPDTQYF	TGTGCCAGCAGCCAGACATCTCCGGATACGCAGTATTTT
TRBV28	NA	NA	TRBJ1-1	CASSFQGTLTEAFF	TGTGCCAGCAGTTTCCAGGGGACTCTTACTGAAGCTTTCTTT
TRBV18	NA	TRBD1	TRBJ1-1	CASSPGDRIEAFF	TGTGCCAGCTCACCAGGGGACAGGATTGAAGCTTTCTTT
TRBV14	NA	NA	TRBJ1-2	CASSQGRLYGYTF	TGTGCCAGCAGCCAAGGACGGCTCTATGGCTACACCTTC
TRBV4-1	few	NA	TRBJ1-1	CASSQDIQGVEAFF	TGCGCCAGCAGCCAAGATATACAGGGTGTTGAAGCTTTCTTT
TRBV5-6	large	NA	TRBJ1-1	CASSWGTGNTEAFF	TGTGCCAGCAGCTGGGGTACAGGGAACACTGAAGCTTTCTTT
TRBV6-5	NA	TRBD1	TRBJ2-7	CASRMTETGTTLF	TGTGCCAGCAGGATGACCGAGACAGGGACAACTCTCTTC
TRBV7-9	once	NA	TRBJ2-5	CASSLDAGLYWTQYF	TGTGCCAGCAGCCTTGATGCCGGCCTCTACTGGACCCAGTACTTC
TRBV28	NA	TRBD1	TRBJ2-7	CASSPTGTGNHEQYF	TGTGCCAGCAGTCCGACCGGGACAGGGAACCACGAGCAGTACTTC
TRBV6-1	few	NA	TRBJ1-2	CASSEVALYGYTF	TGTGCCAGCAGTGAAGTGGCTTTGTATGGCTACACCTTC
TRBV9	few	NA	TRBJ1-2	CASSAPGVGTLYGYTF	TGTGCCAGCAGCGCTCCAGGGGTGGGAACCCTCTATGGCTACACCTTC
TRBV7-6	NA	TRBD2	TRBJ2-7	CASSSAGGYEQYF	TGTGCCAGCAGCTCAGCGGGGGGCTACGAGCAGTACTTC
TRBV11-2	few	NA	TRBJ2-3	CASSLTDTQYF	TGTGCCAGCAGCTTAACAGATACGCAGTATTTT
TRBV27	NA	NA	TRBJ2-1	CASRLGPSSYNEQFF	TGTGCCAGCAGATTAGGACCGAGCTCCTACAATGAGCAGTTCTTC
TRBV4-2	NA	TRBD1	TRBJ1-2	CASSQFPPSGQDHGYTF	TGTGCCAGCAGCCAATTTCCCCCTTCGGGACAGGACCATGGCTACACCTTC
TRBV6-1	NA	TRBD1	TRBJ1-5	CASSGTGAQPQHF	TGTGCCAGCAGTGGGACAGGGGCTCAGCCCCAGCATTTT
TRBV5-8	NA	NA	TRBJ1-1	CASSVGGVPTEAFF	TGTGCCAGCAGCGTCGGAGGGGTGCCCACTGAAGCTTTCTTT
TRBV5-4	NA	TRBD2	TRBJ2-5	CASSNLAGGLGETQYF	TGTGCCAGCAGCAATCTAGCGGGGGGGCTGGGAGAGACCCAGTACTTC
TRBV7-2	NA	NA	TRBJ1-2	CASSLRGSATF	TGTGCCAGCAGCTTACGTGGGAGTGCAACCTTC
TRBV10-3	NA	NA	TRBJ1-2	CAISEPARYGYTF	TGTGCCATCAGTGAACCCGCCCGCTATGGCTACACCTTC
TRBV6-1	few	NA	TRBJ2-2	CASSEPGRNTGELFF	TGTGCCAGCAGTGAACCGGGGAGGAACACCGGGGAGCTGTTTTTT
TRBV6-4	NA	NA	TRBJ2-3	CASSLRSSSTDTQYF	TGTGCCAGCAGCCTAAGGTCTTCTAGCACAGATACGCAGTATTTT
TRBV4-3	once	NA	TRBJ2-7	CASSEGRGMYEQYF	TGCGCCAGCAGCGAGGGCAGGGGAATGTACGAGCAGTACTTC